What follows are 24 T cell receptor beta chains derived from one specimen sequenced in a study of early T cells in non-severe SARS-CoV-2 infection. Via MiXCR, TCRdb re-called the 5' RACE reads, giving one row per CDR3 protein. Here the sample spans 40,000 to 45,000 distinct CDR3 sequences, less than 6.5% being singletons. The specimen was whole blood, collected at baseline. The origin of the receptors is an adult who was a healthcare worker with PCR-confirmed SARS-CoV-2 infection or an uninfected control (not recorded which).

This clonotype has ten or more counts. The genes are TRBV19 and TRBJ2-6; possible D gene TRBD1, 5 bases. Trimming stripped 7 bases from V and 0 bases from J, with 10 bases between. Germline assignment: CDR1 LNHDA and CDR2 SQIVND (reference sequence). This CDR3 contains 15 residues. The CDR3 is CASNRRGSGANVLTF. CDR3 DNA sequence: TGTGCCAGTAATCGTAGGGGCTCTGGGGCCAACGTCCTGACTTTC.

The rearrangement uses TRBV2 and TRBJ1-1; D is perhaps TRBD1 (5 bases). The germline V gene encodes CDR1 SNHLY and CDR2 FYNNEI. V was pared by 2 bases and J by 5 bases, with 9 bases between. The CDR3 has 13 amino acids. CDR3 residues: CASSEQGNTEAFF. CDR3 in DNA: TGTGCCAGCAGTGAACAGGGAAATACTGAAGCTTTCTTT.

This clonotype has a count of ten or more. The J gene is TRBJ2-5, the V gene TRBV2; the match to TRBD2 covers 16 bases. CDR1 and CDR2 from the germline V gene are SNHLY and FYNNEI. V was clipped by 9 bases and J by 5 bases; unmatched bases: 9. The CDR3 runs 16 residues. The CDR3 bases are TGTGCCAGATCCGGGACTAGCGGGGGGGCCTTGGAGACCCAGTACTTC. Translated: CARSGTSGGALETQYF.

CDR3 nucleotide sequence: TGCAGTGCTCCGTATAACACTGAAGCTTTCTTT. Translated, it gives CSAPYNTEAFF. The rearrangement joins TRBV20-1 to TRBJ1-1; no clear D gene. The CDR3 is made up of 11 amino acids. Trimming left V 5 bases short and J 2 bases short, with 6 bases between. The germline gives CDR1 DFQATT, CDR2 SNEGSKA (reference sequence).

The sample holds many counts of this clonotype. The CDR3: CAWSPGTGAYEQYF. The CDR3 bases are TGTGCCTGGAGTCCGGGGACAGGGGCTTACGAGCAGTACTTC. The rearrangement links TRBV30 to TRBJ2-7, with 10 bases lining up with TRBD1. CDR1 GTSNPN and CDR2 SVGIG come from the germline V gene (reference sequence). The ends lost 2 bases at V and 4 bases at J; junction bases unmatched: 5. The CDR3 runs 14 residues.

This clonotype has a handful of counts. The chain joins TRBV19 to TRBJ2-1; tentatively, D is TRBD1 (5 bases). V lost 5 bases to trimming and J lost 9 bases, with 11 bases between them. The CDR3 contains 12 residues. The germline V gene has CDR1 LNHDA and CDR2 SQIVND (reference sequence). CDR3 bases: TGTGCCAGTAGTCGTGGGGCCGGTGAGCAGTTCTTC. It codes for CASSRGAGEQFF.

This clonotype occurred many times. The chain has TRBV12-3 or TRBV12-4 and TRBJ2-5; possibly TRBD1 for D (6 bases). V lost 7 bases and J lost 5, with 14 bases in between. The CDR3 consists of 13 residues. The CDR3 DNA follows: TGTGCCAGCAACGTACATCAGGGGGAGACCCAGTACTTC. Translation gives CASNVHQGETQYF.

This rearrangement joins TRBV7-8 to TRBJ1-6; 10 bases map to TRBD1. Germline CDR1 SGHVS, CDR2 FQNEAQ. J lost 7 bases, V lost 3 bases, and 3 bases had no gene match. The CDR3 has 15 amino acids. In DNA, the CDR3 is TGTGCCAGCAGCTTGGACAGGGGGATCAATTCACCCCTCCACTTT. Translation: CASSLDRGINSPLHF.

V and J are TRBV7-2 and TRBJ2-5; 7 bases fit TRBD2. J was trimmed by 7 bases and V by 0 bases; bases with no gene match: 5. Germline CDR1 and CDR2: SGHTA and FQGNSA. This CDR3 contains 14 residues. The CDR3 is CASSLALTGGTQYF. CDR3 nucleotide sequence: TGTGCCAGCAGCTTAGCGCTGACGGGGGGGACCCAGTACTTC.

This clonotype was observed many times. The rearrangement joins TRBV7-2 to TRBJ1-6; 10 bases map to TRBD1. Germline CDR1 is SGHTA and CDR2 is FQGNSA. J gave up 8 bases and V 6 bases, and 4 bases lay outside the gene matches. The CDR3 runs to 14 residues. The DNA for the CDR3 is TGTGCCAGCAGGTCGGGACAGGGGCATTCACCCCTCCACTTT. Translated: CASRSGQGHSPLHF.

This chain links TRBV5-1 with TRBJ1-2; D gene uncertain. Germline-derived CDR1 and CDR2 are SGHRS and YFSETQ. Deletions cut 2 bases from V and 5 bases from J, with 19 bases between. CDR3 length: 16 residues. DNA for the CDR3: TGCGCCAGCAGCTTATTCTTGGGCAGCGGACTGTATGGCTACACCTTC. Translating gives CASSLFLGSGLYGYTF.

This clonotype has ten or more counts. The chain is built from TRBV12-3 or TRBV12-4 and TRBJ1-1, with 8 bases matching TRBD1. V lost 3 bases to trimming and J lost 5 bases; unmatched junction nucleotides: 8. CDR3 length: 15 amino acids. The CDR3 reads CASSFLGQGITEAFF. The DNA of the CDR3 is TGTGCCAGCAGTTTTCTCGGACAGGGCATAACTGAAGCTTTCTTT.

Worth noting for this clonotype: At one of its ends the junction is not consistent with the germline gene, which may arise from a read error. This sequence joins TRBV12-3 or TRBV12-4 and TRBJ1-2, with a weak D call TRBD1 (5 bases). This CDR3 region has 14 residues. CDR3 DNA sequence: TGTGCCAGCAGTCTAGCCACAGGCAACTATGGCTACACCTTC. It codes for CASSLATGNYGYTF.

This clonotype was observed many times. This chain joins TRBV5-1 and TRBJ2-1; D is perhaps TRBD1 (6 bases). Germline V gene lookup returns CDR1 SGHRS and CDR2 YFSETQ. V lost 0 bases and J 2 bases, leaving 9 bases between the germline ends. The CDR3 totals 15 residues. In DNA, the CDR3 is TGCGCCAGCAGCTTGGAGGGGGATCCCTACAATGAGCAGTTCTTC. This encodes CASSLEGDPYNEQFF.

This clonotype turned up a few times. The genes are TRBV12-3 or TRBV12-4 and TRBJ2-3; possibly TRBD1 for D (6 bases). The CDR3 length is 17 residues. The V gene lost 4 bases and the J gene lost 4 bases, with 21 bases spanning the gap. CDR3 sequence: CASSSFSTGGRADTQYF. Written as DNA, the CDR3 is TGTGCCAGCAGTTCTTTCTCCACTGGGGGCAGAGCAGATACGCAGTATTTT.

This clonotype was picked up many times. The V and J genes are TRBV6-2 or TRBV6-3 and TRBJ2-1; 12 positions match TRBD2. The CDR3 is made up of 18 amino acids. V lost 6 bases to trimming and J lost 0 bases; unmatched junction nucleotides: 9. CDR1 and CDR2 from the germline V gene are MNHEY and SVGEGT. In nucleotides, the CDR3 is TGTGCCAGCAGCCCTACTAGCGGGGGGCCGAGCTCCTACAATGAGCAGTTCTTC. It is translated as CASSPTSGGPSSYNEQFF.

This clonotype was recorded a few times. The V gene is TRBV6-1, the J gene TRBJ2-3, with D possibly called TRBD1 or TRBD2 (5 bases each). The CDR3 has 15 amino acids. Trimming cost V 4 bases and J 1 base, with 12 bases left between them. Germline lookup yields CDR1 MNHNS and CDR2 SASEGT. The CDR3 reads CASSVTRDGTDTQYF. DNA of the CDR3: TGTGCCAGCAGTGTCACTCGGGACGGCACAGATACGCAGTATTTT.

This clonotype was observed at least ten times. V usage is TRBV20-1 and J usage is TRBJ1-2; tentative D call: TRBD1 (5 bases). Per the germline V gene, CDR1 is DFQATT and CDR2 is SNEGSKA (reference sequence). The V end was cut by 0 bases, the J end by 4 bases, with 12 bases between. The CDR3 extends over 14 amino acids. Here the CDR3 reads CSARDSRQPYGYTF. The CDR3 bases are TGCAGTGCTAGAGATTCGAGACAGCCCTATGGCTACACCTTC.

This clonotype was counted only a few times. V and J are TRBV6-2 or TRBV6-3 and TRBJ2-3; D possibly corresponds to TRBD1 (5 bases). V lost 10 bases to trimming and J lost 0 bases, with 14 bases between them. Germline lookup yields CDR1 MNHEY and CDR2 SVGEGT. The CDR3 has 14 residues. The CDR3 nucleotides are TGTGCCACCTCACAGGCAACTAGCACAGATACGCAGTATTTT. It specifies CATSQATSTDTQYF.

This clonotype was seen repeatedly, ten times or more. Here the CDR3 DNA reads TGTGCCTGGAGTTATAGCTACGATCAGCCCCAGCATTTT. Protein sequence: CAWSYSYDQPQHF. The rearrangement uses TRBV30 and TRBJ1-5; D is ambiguous. The CDR3 has 13 amino acids. Germline CDR1 and CDR2: GTSNPN and SVGIG (reference sequence). The V gene lost 2 bases and the J gene lost 5 bases, with 10 bases spanning the gap.

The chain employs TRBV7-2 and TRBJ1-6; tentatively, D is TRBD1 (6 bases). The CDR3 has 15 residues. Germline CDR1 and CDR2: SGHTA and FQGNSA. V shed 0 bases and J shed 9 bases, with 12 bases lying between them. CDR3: CASSLAGAVGSPLHF. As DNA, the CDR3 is TGTGCCAGCAGCTTAGCGGGGGCAGTGGGTTCACCCCTCCACTTT.

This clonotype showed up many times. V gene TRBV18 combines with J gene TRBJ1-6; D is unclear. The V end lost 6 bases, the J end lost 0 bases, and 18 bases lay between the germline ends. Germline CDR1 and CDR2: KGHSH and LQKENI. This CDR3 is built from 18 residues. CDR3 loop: CASSPRAPQGSYNSPLHF. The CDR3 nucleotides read TGTGCCAGCTCCCCCCGGGCCCCCCAAGGCTCCTATAATTCACCCCTCCACTTT.

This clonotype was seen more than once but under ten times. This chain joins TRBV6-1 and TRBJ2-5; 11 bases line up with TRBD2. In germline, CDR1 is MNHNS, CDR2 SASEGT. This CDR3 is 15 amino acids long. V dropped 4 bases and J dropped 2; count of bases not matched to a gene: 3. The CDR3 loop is CASSARLAGQETQYF. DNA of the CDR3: TGTGCCAGCAGTGCTCGACTAGCGGGGCAAGAGACCCAGTACTTC.

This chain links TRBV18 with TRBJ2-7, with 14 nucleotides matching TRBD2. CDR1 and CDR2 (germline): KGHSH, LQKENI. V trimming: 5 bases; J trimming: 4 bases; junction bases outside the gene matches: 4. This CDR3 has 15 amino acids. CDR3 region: CASSSGLAGVYEQYF. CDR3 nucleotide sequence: TGTGCCAGCTCATCGGGACTAGCGGGGGTATACGAGCAGTACTTC.